The present TCR beta chain was sequenced within a study of STAT3 mutations in large granular lymphocyte leukemia. Study at large: Over half of T-LGLL patients had one or more immunosuppressive regimens. Study-level points and caveats: At least one immunodominant TCR beta clonotype appeared in every T-cell large granular lymphocyte leukemia patient. In about 35% of the 18 patients, new TCR clonotypes emerged after therapy. Suggested: STAT3 mutation was not the ancestral event for these clonal expansions. Samples missed the first appearance of the clone.

For this clone: The antigen is undetermined.

Measured with immunoSEQ multiplex PCR; TCRdb has only the in-frame clones, and not every one. The sample consists of 950 or so clones, approximately 60% of them appearing once. The germline V and J ends were trimmed by 1 base and 8 bases, with 9 bases remaining between them. Germline V gene sequence: CDR1 SGHRS, CDR2 YFSETQ. This CDR3 is built from 12 residues. The sequenced sample consisted of PBMCs. The TCR sequence derives from a human donor with T large granular lymphocyte leukemia. Some clones in this sample may be carry-over from other donors' samples. V gene TRBV5-1 combines with J gene TRBJ1-2, with D possibly being TRBD1 (5 bases). CDR3 sequence (DNA): TGCGCCAGCAGCTTGCTAGGGGACGGCTACACCTTC. Its translation: CASSLLGDGYTF.